The 25 T cell receptor beta chains reported below all come from one sample, sequenced in a study of blood T cell repertoires in COVID-19. Using immunoSEQ multiplex PCR, the repertoire was profiled, and TCRdb retains in-frame clones only, with some absent. This table holds roughly 260,000 clones, roughly 80% found once. Sequencing used peripheral blood. Every receptor here comes from an older woman with acute or convalescent COVID-19.

The chain employs TRBV10-3 and TRBJ1-1, with 10 positions matching TRBD1. The CDR3 consists of 15 residues. V lost 4 bases to trimming and J lost 0 bases; unmatched junction nucleotides: 2. In germline, CDR1 is ENHRY, CDR2 SYGVKD. In DNA form, the CDR3 reads TGTGCCATCAGTGGACAGGGGGCGGTGAACACTGAAGCTTTCTTT. Translating gives CAISGQGAVNTEAFF.

V gene TRBV7-9 combines with J gene TRBJ1-6; D unclear. This CDR3 comprises 14 residues. Germline V gene lookup returns CDR1 SEHNR and CDR2 FQNEAQ (reference sequence). V dropped 5 bases and J dropped 6 bases, with 11 bases sitting between them. The CDR3 DNA reads TGTGCCAGCAGCCCGCGGGAGTCTAATTCACCCCTCCACTTT. This translates into CASSPRESNSPLHF.

This sequence joins TRBV5-6 and TRBJ2-3, with 7 bases identical to TRBD2. V shed 4 bases, J shed 1 base, and the junction held 9 bases outside the gene matches. This CDR3 has 16 residues. Germline loops: CDR1 SGHDT, CDR2 YYEEEE. The CDR3 reads CASSDSKLAGTDTQYF. The CDR3 region has the DNA TGTGCCAGCAGCGACTCGAAGCTAGCGGGCACAGATACGCAGTATTTT.

This clone has a handful of counts. The J gene is TRBJ1-5, the V gene TRBV18; D might be TRBD1 (6 bases). The CDR3 consists of 13 residues. Germline-derived CDR1 and CDR2 are KGHSH and LQKENI. With 2 bases removed from V and 7 bases from J, the gap between germline ends came to 9 bases. The CDR3 bases are TGTGCCAGCTCACCATCAAGGGGGCAGCCCCAGCATTTT. As protein: CASSPSRGQPQHF.

This sequence joins TRBV2 and TRBJ1-4; D not resolved. Trimming left V 4 bases short and J 0 bases short, with 15 bases between. The CDR3 is 17 amino acids. The V gene's germline CDR1 is SNHLY and CDR2 FYNNEI. CDR3 residues: CASSGRGGDATNEKLFF. DNA for the CDR3: TGTGCCAGCAGTGGCCGGGGTGGGGATGCAACTAATGAAAAACTGTTTTTT.

The chain uses TRBV15 and TRBJ2-7; D remains unclear. Trimming removed 7 bases at V and 5 bases at J, with 15 bases between. This CDR3 spans 13 amino acids. Germline lookup yields CDR1 LNHNV and CDR2 YYDKDF (reference sequence). The CDR3 reads CATTSDPRDEQYF. The CDR3 DNA follows: TGTGCCACCACCTCGGATCCCCGGGACGAGCAGTACTTC.

A word on this clone: Other DNA variants within this sample encode the same CDR3. The chain uses TRBV5-1 and TRBJ1-1; the match to TRBD1 covers 7 bases. The V gene end was trimmed by 1 base and the J gene end by 1 base; junction bases not matched to a gene: 4. This CDR3 has 15 residues. Germline CDR1 reads SGHRS; CDR2 reads YFSETQ. The CDR3 sequence is CASSLRQGGNTEAFF. Here the CDR3 DNA reads TGCGCCAGCAGCTTGCGGCAGGGGGGGAACACTGAAGCTTTCTTT.

The chain links TRBV6-2 or TRBV6-3 to TRBJ1-3; no definite D call. The V end was cut by 3 bases, the J end by 8 bases, with 8 bases between. The CDR3 covers 12 residues. Germline V gene lookup returns CDR1 MNHEY and CDR2 SVGEGT. The CDR3 loop reads CASSYFEDTIYF. DNA for the CDR3: TGTGCCAGCAGTTATTTTGAGGACACCATATATTTT.

V is TRBV5-1 and J is TRBJ2-1; 9 bases match TRBD1. There are 15 residues in the CDR3. Trimming at V came to 3 bases and at J to 10 bases, leaving 11 bases not matched to a gene. Germline CDR1 and CDR2: SGHRS and YFSETQ. This CDR3 is CASSSGTGYELEQFF. CDR3 sequence (DNA): TGCGCCAGCAGCTCCGGGACAGGGTATGAATTGGAGCAGTTCTTC.

The V gene is TRBV3-1 (or the pseudogene TRBV3-2), the J gene TRBJ1-1; D remains unclear. Germline assignment: CDR1 LGHDT and CDR2 YNNKEL (reference sequence). The V end was cut by 0 bases, the J end by 8 bases, with 16 bases between. The CDR3 totals 15 residues. The CDR3 here is CASSQEERGPTEAFF. In DNA, the CDR3 is TGTGCCAGCAGCCAAGAAGAGAGAGGGCCGACAGAAGCTTTCTTT.

The V and J genes are TRBV7-2 and TRBJ1-3, with a tentative D call TRBD1 (6 bases). CDR3 length equals 14 residues. V was shortened by 3 bases and J by 3 bases, with 9 bases between the two germline ends. Germline CDR1 SGHTA, CDR2 FQGNSA. CDR3 amino acids: CASSLNRDGNTIYF. The DNA of the CDR3 is TGTGCCAGCAGCTTGAACAGGGATGGAAACACCATATATTTT.

The CDR3 loop reads CASSLDLAGKLFF. In DNA form, the CDR3 reads TGTGCCAGCAGCTTAGACCTCGCGGGAAAACTGTTTTTT. The chain couples TRBV7-2 to TRBJ1-4, with D uncertain. CDR3 length: 13 residues. Trimming shortened V by 1 base and J by 10 bases, and 10 bases separated the two germline ends. Germline values: CDR1 SGHTA, CDR2 FQGNSA.

The genes are TRBV27 and TRBJ2-7; TRBD1 matches at 10 bases. J was trimmed by 8 bases and V by 0 bases; bases with no gene match: 7. CDR1 and CDR2 from the germline V gene are MNHEY and SMNVEV (reference sequence). This CDR3 has 15 residues. The CDR3 region has the DNA TGTGCCAGCAGTTTATCGACAGGGGGCGCTGGTAAGCAGTACTTC. Its protein is CASSLSTGGAGKQYF.

This clone has more than one count but fewer than ten. This sequence joins TRBV7-2 and TRBJ1-6, with a weak D call TRBD1 (6 bases). The CDR3 is 18 residues long. Germline V gene lookup returns CDR1 SGHTA and CDR2 FQGNSA. V lost 0 bases and J 2 bases, leaving 14 bases between the germline ends. Here the CDR3 reads CASSLADRGGPYNSPLHF. The CDR3 coding sequence is TGTGCCAGCAGCTTAGCGGACAGAGGGGGACCCTATAATTCACCCCTCCACTTT.

J is TRBJ2-7 and V is TRBV12-3 or TRBV12-4; D remains unclear. The CDR3 extends over 12 amino acids. V gave up 6 bases and J gave up 4 bases, with 10 bases separating them. The CDR3 protein is CASSRDTYEQYF. In DNA, the CDR3 is TGTGCCAGCAGCCGCGACACATACGAGCAGTACTTC.

The chain has TRBV7-2 and TRBJ2-7; no firm D call. The CDR3 runs to 12 residues. Trimming left V 2 bases short and J 5 bases short, with 7 bases between. From germline, CDR1 is SGHTA and CDR2 FQGNSA. The CDR3 is CASSLPSDEQYF. CDR3 DNA: TGTGCCAGCAGCTTACCTTCCGACGAGCAGTACTTC.

This sequence joins TRBV11-2 and TRBJ1-4, with D possibly TRBD1 on 5 matching bases. The V end was cut by 0 bases, the J end by 5 bases, with 7 bases between. CDR1 and CDR2 (germline): SGHAT, FQNNGV. The length of the CDR3 is 14 residues. The CDR3 bases are TGTGCCAGCAGCTTAGACAGGGCGAATGAAAAACTGTTTTTT. Translating gives CASSLDRANEKLFF.

The chain links TRBV4-2 to TRBJ2-3; TRBD2 matches at 8 bases. The CDR3 is 15 amino acids. CDR1 and CDR2 from the germline V gene are LGHNA and YNFKEQ. Losses at the gene ends were 0 bases for V and 5 bases for J; bases not matched to a gene: 4. The DNA of the CDR3 is TGTGCCAGCAGCCAAGATCTGCGGGGGGTAGATACGCAGTATTTT. Protein product: CASSQDLRGVDTQYF.

This clone was recorded a few times. This chain uses TRBV6-1 with TRBJ1-1; 8 positions agree with TRBD1. Trimming cost V 6 bases and J 10 bases; bases outside gene matches: 16. There are 15 residues in the CDR3. CDR1 MNHNS and CDR2 SASEGT come from the germline V gene. In DNA, the CDR3 is TGTGCCAGCAGCCTGGGACAGGTGAAATCCCCTGTAGCTTTCTTT. Protein product: CASSLGQVKSPVAFF.

This clone occurred once. The gene calls are TRBV28 and TRBJ1-2; TRBD1 is a possible D gene (6 bases). Per the germline V gene, CDR1 is MDHEN and CDR2 is SYDVKM. Trimming stripped 2 bases from V and 2 bases from J, with 9 bases between. This CDR3 has 14 amino acids. The CDR3 nucleotides read TGTGCCAGCAGTTTAGTCAGGGGAAACTATGGCTACACCTTC. Its protein product is CASSLVRGNYGYTF.

This clone was recorded only once. The chain recombines TRBV7-2 with TRBJ1-1, with D tentatively TRBD1 (5 bases). This CDR3 has 14 residues. V lost 2 bases and J 2 bases, leaving 9 bases between the germline ends. CDR1 and CDR2 from the germline V gene are SGHTA and FQGNSA. CDR3 nucleotides: TGTGCCAGCAGCTTATATGGGGCTAACACTGAAGCTTTCTTT. Translation gives CASSLYGANTEAFF.

The V gene is TRBV6-5, the J gene TRBJ1-5; the match to TRBD1 covers 7 bases. V lost 6 bases to trimming and J lost 2 bases; unmatched junction nucleotides: 4. Germline CDR1 and CDR2: MNHEY and SVGAGI. The length of the CDR3 is 14 residues. The chain's CDR3 is CASRITGGNQPQHF. The CDR3 nucleotides are TGTGCCAGCAGGATCACAGGGGGCAATCAGCCCCAGCATTTT.

This clone was counted a single time. This chain uses TRBV1 with TRBJ2-5; the table's TRBD2 call for D was not verified on the DNA. TRBV1 is a listed pseudogene. The CDR3 length is 16 residues. The CDR3 DNA reads TGCACCAGCAGCCGGGAGGGAAGACTAGCGTGGGAGACCCAGTACTTC. This gives the protein CTSSREGRLAWETQYF.

The chain uses TRBV4-3 and TRBJ2-1; 11 bases agree with TRBD2. Germline trimming cut 5 bases from V and 6 bases from J; bases unmatched to any gene: 6. Germline CDR1 reads LGHNA; CDR2 reads YSLEER. The CDR3 has 15 amino acids. CDR3 sequence (DNA): TGCGCCAGCAGCATTACTAGCGGGGGCTTCAATGAGCAGTTCTTC. It yields the protein CASSITSGGFNEQFF.

V is TRBV6-5 and J is TRBJ2-1, with D possibly TRBD1 on 5 matching bases. This CDR3 has 15 residues. CDR1 is MNHEY, CDR2 SVGAGI, per germline. The V and J ends lost 6 bases and 4 bases respectively, with 16 bases between them. Here the CDR3 reads CASRTARTQYNEQFF. CDR3 DNA sequence: TGTGCCAGCAGAACCGCCCGGACACAGTACAATGAGCAGTTCTTC.